This TCR beta chain was found in a study of OX40 agonist ivuxolimab in advanced cancers. Study-wide context: Intravenous ivuxolimab at 0.01 to 10 mg/kg was given to patients every 2 weeks.

Study-level findings and limits: At 0.1 to 3.0 mg/kg and by week 6, clonal expansion occurred in CD4+ and CD8+ blood T cells. Specificity for antigen went undetermined in the expanded peripheral T cells.

Remarks on this clone: The antigen is not known.

Patients who had autoimmune disease history or got systemic immunosuppression were left out. Profiled with immunoSEQ multiplex PCR; TCRdb holds only in-frame clones, not every one. This sample has approximately 52,000 clones, with around 86% found just once. The clonotype comes from an adult with an advanced solid tumor such as melanoma, head and neck, liver or kidney cancer. Sequencing used CD4+ or CD8+ T cells sorted from blood, obtained in a trial of the OX40 agonist ivuxolimab.

CDR3 sequence: CASSLAPSDRLLYNEQFF. As DNA, the CDR3 is TGCGCCAGCAGCTTGGCCCCTTCGGACAGGTTGCTCTACAATGAGCAGTTCTTC. V gene TRBV5-1 combines with J gene TRBJ2-1; 7 bases agree with TRBD1. The ends lost 0 bases at V and 3 bases at J; junction bases unmatched: 12. The CDR3 loop spans 18 amino acids. The V gene's germline CDR1 is SGHRS and CDR2 YFSETQ.